This T cell receptor beta chain was identified during a study of blood T cell repertoires in COVID-19 (TCRdb year 2020). Looking at the study overall: Samples covering the acute and convalescent phases of COVID-19 were provided by collaborators in the United States, Italy and Spain. The material from the prospective study consisted of cDNA or gDNA derived from T cells, B-cell-depleted T cells, or PBMCs. The dataset comprised deeply sampled blood TCRbeta repertoires from subjects exposed to, actively infected with, or recovered from COVID-19. The repertoires were released in a freely available public database meant as a resource for research on the immune response to SARS-CoV-2. Samples were obtained from the ongoing ImmuneRACE study (first 160 participants) and from 1,254 subjects provided by 6 global collaborators. Nearly every sample came with metadata listing a de-identified subject ID, COVID-19 status, age in years and sex. Where available, HLA class I and class II types were obtained from metadata supplied by the sample provider rather than from assay-based typing.

Details on this clone: Its binding antigen is unknown. Base qualities are missing; no much larger clone stands one base away.

The immunoSEQ Assay, a bias-controlled multiplex PCR, was used to amplify TCRbeta CDR3 regions from genomic DNA. The authors processed their data as follows. The number of nucleated cells in each sample was estimated from the amplification of reference gene primers within the assay. Sequence reads were collapsed and filtered to measure the absolute abundance of every unique TCRbeta CDR3 rearrangement. Productive Simpson clonality was computed per sample as the square root of Simpson's diversity index over productive rearrangements. TCRdb re-hosts the immuneACCESS table, in-frame sequences only. Its copies lack some clones; in the studies checked, an unresolved V gene accounts for under half of them, and the cause for the rest is not known. D and trimming were read from the DNA, whereas the V and J calls and clone size are those reported in that table. Across this sample there are about 230,000 clones, with 80% to 90% seen only once. The ten largest clones take up 11% of the sample.

At one collaborating source in Seattle, patients were enrolled during active infection and were followed longitudinally through the course of disease. Whole blood was collected in K2EDTA tubes by collaborating institutions according to the institutions' own protocols. For TCRbeta analysis, collaborator samples were shipped as frozen whole blood, as isolated PBMCs, or as DNA extracted from either sample type. Broad study findings and their caveats: The amount of clinical and demographic metadata varied by source and participant and was provided uncurated.

V was cut back by 0 bases and J by 8 bases, leaving a gap of 11 bases between them. Including the terminal cysteine and phenylalanine, the CDR3 comprises 13 residues. Kept here is only the CDR3 DNA, which spans 39 bases and is read in frame from base 1. The germline V gene yields SGHRS for CDR1 and YFSETQ for CDR2. The TCR originated in a man between 45 and 60 years old with COVID-19, enrolled during active disease. The sample comprised peripheral blood. The chain links TRBV5-1 with TRBJ1-2; perhaps TRBD1 is the D gene, with 5 bases matching. DNA sequence: TGCGCCAGCAGCTTGGCGCAGGGCGAGGGCTACACCTTC. Protein translation: CASSLAQGEGYTF.